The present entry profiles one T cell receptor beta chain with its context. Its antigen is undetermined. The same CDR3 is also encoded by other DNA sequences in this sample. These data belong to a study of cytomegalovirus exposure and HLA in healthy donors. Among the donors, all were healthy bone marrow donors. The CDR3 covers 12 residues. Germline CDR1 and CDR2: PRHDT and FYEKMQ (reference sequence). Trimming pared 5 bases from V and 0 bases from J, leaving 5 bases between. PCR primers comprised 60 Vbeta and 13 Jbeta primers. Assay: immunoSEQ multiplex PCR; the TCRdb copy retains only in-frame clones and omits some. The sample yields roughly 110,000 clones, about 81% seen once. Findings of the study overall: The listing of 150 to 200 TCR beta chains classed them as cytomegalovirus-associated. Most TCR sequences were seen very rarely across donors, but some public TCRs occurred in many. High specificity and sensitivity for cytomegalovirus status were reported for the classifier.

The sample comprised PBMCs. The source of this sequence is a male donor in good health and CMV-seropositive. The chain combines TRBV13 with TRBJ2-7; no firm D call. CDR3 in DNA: TGTGCCAGCAGCCTCTACTCCTACGAGCAGTACTTC. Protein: CASSLYSYEQYF.